This T cell receptor beta chain was retrieved from a study of control samples from healthy donors and cancer patients. Germline lookup yields CDR1 LNHDA and CDR2 SQIVND (reference sequence). V was shortened by 6 bases and J by 3 bases, with 10 bases between the two germline ends. The CDR3 totals 13 residues. The method was immunoSEQ multiplex PCR; TCRdb's version includes in-frame clones alone and lacks a portion of them. Of 90,000 to 130,000 clones in the sample, 85% to 90% were seen once. The sequence derives from a woman aged 55-75 years with lung cancer. What was sequenced was PBMCs. This chain links TRBV19 with TRBJ2-3; D is possibly TRBD2 (5 bases). CDR3 in amino acids: CASSSLGTDTQYF. Written as DNA, the CDR3 is TGTGCCAGTAGCTCACTAGGAACAGATACGCAGTATTTT.